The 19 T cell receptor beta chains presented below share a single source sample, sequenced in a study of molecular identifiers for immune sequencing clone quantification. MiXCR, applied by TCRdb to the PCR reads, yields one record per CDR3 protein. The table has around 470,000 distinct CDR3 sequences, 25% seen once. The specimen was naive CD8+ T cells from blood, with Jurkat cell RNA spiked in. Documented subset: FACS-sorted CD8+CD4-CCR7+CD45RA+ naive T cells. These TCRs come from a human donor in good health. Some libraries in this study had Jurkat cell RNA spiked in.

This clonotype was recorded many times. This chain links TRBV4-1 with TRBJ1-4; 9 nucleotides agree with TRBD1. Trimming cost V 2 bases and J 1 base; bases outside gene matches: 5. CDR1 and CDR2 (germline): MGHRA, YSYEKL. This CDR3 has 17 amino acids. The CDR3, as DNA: TGCGCCAGCAGCCAATATCCGGGACAGGGAACTAATGAAAAACTGTTTTTT. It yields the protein CASSQYPGQGTNEKLFF.

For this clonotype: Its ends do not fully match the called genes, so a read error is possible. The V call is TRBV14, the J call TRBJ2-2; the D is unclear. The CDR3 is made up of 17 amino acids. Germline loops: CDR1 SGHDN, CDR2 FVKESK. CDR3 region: CASRQVGRTDNTGELFF. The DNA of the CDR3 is TGTGCCAGCAGACAAGTAGGGCGGACGGATAACACCGGGGAGCTGTTTTTT.

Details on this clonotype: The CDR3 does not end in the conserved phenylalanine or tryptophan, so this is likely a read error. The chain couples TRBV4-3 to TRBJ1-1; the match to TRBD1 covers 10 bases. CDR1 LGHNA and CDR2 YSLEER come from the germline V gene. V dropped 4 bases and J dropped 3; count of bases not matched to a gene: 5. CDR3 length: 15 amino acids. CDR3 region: CASSRDRGPDTEAFL. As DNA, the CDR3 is TGCGCCAGCAGCCGCGACAGGGGGCCGGACACTGAAGCTTTCCTT.

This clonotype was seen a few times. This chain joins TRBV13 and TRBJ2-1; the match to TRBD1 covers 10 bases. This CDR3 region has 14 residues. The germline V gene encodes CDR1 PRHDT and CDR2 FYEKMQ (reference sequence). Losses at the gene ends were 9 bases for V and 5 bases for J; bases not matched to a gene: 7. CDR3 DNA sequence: TGTGCCAGTCCGGGACAGGGGCGGAACAATGAGCAGTTCTTC. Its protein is CASPGQGRNNEQFF.

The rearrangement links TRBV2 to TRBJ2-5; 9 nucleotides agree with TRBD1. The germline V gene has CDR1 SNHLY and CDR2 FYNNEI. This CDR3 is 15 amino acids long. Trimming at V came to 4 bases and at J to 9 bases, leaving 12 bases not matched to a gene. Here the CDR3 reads CASSGNRGLQKPQYF. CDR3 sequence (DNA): TGTGCCAGCAGTGGGAACAGGGGGCTCCAAAAGCCCCAGTACTTC.

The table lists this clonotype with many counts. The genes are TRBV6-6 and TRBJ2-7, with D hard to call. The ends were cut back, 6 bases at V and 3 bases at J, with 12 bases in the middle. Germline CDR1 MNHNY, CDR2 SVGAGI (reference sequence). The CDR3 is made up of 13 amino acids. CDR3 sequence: CASSPGHNYEQYF. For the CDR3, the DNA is TGTGCCAGCAGCCCCGGCCATAACTACGAGCAGTACTTC.

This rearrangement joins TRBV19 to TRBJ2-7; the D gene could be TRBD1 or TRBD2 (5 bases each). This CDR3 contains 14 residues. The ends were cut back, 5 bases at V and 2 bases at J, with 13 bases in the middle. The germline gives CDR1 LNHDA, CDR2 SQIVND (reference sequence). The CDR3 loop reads CASSATRGAYEQYF. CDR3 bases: TGTGCCAGTAGTGCCACCCGAGGGGCCTACGAGCAGTACTTC.

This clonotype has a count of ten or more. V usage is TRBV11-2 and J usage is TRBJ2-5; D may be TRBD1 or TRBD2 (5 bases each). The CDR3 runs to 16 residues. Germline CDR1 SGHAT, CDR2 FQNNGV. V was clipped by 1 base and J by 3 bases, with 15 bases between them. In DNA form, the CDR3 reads TGTGCCAGCAGCTTAGTTCCGAGGGGCAGGGAAGAGACCCAGTACTTC. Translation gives CASSLVPRGREETQYF.

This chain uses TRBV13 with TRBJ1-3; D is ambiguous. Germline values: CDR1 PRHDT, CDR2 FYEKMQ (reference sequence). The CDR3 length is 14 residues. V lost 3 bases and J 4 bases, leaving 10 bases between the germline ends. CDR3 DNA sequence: TGTGCCAGCAGCTTTTTAGGGAGAGGAAACACCATATATTTT. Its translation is CASSFLGRGNTIYF.

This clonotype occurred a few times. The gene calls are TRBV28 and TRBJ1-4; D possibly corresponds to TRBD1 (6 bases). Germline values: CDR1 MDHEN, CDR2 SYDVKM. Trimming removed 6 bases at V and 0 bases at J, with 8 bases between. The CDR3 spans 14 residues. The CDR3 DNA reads TGTGCCAGCAGACACAGGGCAACTAATGAAAAACTGTTTTTT. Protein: CASRHRATNEKLFF. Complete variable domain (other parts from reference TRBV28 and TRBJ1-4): DVKVTQSSRYLVKRTGEKVFLECVQDMDHENMFWYRQDPGLGLRLIYFSYDVKMKEKGDIPEGYSVSREKKERFSLILESASTNQTSMYLCASRHRATNEKLFFGSGTQLSVL.

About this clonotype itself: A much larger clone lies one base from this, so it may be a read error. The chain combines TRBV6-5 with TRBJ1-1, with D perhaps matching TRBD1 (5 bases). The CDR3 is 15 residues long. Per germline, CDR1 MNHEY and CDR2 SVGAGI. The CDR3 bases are TGTGCCAGCAGTTACGGGTCTCAGGGCGACACTGAAGCTCTCTTT. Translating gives CASSYGSQGDTEALF.

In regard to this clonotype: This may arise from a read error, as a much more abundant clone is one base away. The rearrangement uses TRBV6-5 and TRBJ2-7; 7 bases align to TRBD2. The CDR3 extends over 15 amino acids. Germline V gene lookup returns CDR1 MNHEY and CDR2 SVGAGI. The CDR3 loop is CASSYSGGRSYEQCF. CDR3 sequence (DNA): TGTGCCAGCAGTTACTCGGGAGGGAGATCCTACGAGCAGTGCTTC.

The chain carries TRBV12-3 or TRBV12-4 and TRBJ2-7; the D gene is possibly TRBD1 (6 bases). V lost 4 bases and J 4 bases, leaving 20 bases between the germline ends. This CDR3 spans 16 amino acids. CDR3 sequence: CASSSSGTPSRYEQYF. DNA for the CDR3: TGTGCCAGCAGTTCGTCCGGGACACCCTCGCGGTACGAGCAGTACTTC.

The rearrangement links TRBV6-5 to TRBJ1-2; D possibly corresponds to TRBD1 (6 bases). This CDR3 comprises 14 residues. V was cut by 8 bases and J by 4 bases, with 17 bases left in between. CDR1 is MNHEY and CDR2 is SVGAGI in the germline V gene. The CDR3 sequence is CASYPSLDSYGYTF. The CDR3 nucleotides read TGTGCCAGCTATCCCAGTTTGGACAGCTATGGCTACACCTTC.

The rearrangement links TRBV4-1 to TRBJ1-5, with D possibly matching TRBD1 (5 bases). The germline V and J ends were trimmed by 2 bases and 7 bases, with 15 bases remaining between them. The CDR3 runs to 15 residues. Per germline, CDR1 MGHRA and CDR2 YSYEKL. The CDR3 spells CASSQFMGVRQPQHF. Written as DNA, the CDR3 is TGCGCCAGCAGCCAATTCATGGGGGTTAGGCAGCCCCAGCATTTT.

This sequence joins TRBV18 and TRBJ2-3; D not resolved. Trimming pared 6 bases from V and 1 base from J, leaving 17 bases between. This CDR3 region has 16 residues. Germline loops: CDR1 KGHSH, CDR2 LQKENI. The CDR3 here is CASSQIQYGRTDTQYF. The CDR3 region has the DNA TGTGCCAGCTCCCAAATCCAATACGGCCGCACAGATACGCAGTATTTT.

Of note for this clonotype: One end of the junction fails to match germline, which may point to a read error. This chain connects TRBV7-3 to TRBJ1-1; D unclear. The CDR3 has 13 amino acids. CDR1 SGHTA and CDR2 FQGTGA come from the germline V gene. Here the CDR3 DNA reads TGTGCCAGCAGCTTACCCCCGTCGACTGACGCTCTCTTT. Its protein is CASSLPPSTDALF.

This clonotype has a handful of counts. The CDR3 protein is CASSVAWDTTYEQYF. The DNA for the CDR3 is TGTGCCAGCAGCGTAGCATGGGACACAACCTACGAGCAGTACTTC. V and J are TRBV9 and TRBJ2-7; TRBD1 is a possible D gene (6 bases). The germline V gene has CDR1 SGDLS and CDR2 YYNGEE. V was trimmed by 0 bases and J by 2 bases, leaving 12 bases between them. This CDR3 contains 15 residues. The complete variable domain, with remaining parts taken from reference TRBV9 and TRBJ2-7, reads DSGVTQTPKHLITATGQRVTLRCSPRSGDLSVYWYQQSLDQGLQFLIQYYNGEERAKGNILERFSAQQFPDLHSELNLSSLELGDSALYFCASSVAWDTTYEQYFGPGTRLTVT.

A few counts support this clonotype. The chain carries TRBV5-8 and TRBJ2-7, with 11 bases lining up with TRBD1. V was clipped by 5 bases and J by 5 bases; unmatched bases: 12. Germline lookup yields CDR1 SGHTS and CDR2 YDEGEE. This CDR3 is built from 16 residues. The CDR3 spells CASSGRDRGSGHEQYF. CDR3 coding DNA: TGTGCCAGCAGTGGCCGGGACAGGGGGTCCGGCCACGAGCAGTACTTC.